Given below is one T cell receptor beta chain in context. Antigen specificity is unknown. This sample was taken from a study of sequential checkpoint blockade in melanoma. Overall study: Maintenance nivolumab came after either treatment sequence. DNA from 91 pretreatment tumor samples underwent TCRβ immunosequencing.

The sample's treatment: randomized to nivolumab then ipilimumab (arm A) or the reverse (arm B). No patient had prior DNA-damaging chemotherapy. Measured with immunoSEQ multiplex PCR; TCRdb has only the in-frame clones, and not every one. This sample has around 37,000 clones, with roughly 32% found just once. Notes on the study in general: Tumor T-cell fraction and clonality correlated with PD-L1 and CD8+ counts.

The receptor was derived from a human donor with melanoma. Sample: tumor tissue (inferred from file names), taken from a patient given nivolumab and ipilimumab in sequence.

The CDR3 here is CASSYSATGEVGGYTF. The CDR3, as DNA: TGTGCCAGCAGTTACTCGGCGACAGGGGAGGTCGGGGGCTACACCTTC. The chain employs TRBV6-8 and TRBJ1-2; 8 positions match TRBD1. The CDR3 spans 16 residues. Germline loops: CDR1 MNHGY, CDR2 SAAAGT. The V and J ends lost 0 bases and 8 bases, in that order; junction bases with no gene match: 11.